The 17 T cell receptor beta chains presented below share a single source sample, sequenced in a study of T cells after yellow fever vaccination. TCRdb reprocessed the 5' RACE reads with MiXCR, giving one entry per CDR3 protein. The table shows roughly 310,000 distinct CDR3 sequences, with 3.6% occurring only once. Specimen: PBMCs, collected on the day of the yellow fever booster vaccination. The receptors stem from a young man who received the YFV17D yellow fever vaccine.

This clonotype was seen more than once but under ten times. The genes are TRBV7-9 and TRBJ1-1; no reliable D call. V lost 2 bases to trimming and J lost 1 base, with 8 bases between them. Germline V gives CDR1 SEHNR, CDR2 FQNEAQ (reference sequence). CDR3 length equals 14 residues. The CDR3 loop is CASSLMVQNTEAFF. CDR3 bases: TGTGCCAGCAGCTTAATGGTACAGAACACTGAAGCTTTCTTT.

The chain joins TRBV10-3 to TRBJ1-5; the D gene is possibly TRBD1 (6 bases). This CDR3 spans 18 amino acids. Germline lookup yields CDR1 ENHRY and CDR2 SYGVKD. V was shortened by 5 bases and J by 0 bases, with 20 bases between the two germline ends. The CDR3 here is CAISNVRFGTNSNQPQHF. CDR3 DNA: TGTGCCATCAGTAATGTTCGGTTCGGGACAAATAGCAATCAGCCCCAGCATTTT.

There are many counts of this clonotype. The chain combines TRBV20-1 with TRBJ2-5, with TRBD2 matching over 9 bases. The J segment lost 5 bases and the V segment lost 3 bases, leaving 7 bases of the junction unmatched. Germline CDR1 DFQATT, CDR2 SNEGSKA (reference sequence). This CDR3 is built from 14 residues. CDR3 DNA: TGCAGTGCTAGTCGCGGGGGGGCCAGGGAGACCCAGTACTTC. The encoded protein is CSASRGGARETQYF.

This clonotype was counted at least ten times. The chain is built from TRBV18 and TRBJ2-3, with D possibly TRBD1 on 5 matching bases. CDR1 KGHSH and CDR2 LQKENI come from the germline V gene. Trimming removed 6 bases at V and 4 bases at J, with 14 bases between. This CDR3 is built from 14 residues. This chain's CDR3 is CASSSGAHPDTQYF. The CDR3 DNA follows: TGTGCCAGCTCCAGTGGGGCGCACCCAGATACGCAGTATTTT.

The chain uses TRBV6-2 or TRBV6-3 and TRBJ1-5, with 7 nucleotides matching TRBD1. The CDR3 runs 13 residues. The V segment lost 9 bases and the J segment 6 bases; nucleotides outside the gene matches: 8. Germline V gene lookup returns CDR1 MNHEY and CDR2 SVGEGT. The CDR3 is CASPQGQIQPQHF. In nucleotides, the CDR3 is TGTGCCAGTCCACAGGGGCAGATTCAGCCCCAGCATTTT.

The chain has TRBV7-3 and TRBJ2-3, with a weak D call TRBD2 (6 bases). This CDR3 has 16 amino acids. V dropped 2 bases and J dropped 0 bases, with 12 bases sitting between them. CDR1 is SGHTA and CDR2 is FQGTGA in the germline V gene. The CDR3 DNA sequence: TGTGCCAGCAGCTTATATAGCGGACCTAGCACAGATACGCAGTATTTT. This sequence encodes CASSLYSGPSTDTQYF.

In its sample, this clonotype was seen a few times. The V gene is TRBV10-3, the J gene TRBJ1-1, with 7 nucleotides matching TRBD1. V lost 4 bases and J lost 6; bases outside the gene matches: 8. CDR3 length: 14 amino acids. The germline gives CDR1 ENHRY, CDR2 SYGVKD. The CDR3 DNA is TGTGCCATCAGTGTTACAGGGGAATTACCTGAAGCTTTCTTT. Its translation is CAISVTGELPEAFF.

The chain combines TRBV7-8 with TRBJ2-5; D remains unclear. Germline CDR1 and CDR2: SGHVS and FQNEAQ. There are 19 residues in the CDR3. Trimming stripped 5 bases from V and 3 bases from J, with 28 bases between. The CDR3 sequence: CASSLDDLPPVRGKETQYF. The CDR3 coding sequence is TGTGCCAGCAGCCTAGACGACTTGCCCCCCGTCCGCGGAAAAGAGACCCAGTACTTC. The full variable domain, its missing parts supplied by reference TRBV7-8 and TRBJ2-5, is GAGVSQSPRYKVAKRGQDVALRCDPISGHVSLFWYQQALGQGPEFLTYFQNEAQLDKSGLPSDRFFAERPEGSVSTLKIQRTQQEDSAVYLCASSLDDLPPVRGKETQYFGPGTRLLVL.

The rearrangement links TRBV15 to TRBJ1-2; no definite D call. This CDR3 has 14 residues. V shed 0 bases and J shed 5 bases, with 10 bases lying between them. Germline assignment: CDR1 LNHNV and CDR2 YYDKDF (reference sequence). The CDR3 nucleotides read TGTGCCACCAGCAGAGATGTTTACAGTTATGGCTACACCTTC. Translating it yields CATSRDVYSYGYTF.

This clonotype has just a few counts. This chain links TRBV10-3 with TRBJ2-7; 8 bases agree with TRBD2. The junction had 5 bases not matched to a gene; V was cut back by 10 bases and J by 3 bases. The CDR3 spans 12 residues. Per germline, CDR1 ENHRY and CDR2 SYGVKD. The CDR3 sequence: CATGTSNYEQYV. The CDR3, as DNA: TGTGCCACCGGGACTAGTAACTACGAGCAGTACGTC.

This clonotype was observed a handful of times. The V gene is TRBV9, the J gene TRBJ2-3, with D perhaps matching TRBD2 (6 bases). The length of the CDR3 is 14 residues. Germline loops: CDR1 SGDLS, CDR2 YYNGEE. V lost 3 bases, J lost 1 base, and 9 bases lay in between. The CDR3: CASSAASGTDTQYF. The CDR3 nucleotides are TGTGCCAGCAGCGCCGCTAGCGGCACAGATACGCAGTATTTT.

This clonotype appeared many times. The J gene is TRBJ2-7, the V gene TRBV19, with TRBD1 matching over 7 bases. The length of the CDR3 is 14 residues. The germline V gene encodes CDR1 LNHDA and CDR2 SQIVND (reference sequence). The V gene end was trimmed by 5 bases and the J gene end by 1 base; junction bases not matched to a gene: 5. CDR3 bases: TGTGCCAGTAGTTACCGGGACAGTTCCTACGAGCAGTACTTC. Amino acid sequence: CASSYRDSSYEQYF.

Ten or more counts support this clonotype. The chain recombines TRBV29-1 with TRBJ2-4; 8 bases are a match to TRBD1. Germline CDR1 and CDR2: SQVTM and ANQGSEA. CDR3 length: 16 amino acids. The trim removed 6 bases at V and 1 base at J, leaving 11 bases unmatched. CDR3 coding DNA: TGCAGCGTACGGACAGGGTCCCAAATGGCCAAAAACATTCAGTACTTC. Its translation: CSVRTGSQMAKNIQYF.

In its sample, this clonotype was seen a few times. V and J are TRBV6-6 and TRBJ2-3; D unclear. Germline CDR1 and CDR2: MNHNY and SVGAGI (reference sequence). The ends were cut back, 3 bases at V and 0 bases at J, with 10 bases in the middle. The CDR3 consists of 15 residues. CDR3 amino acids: CASSYDFSSTDTQYF. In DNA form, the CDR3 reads TGTGCCAGCAGTTATGATTTCTCTAGCACAGATACGCAGTATTTT.

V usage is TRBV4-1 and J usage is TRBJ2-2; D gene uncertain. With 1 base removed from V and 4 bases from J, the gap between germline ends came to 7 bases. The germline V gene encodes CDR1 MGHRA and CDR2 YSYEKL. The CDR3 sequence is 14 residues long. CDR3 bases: TGCGCCAGCAGCCAAGTATCTCTCACCGGGGAGCTGTTTTTT. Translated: CASSQVSLTGELFF.

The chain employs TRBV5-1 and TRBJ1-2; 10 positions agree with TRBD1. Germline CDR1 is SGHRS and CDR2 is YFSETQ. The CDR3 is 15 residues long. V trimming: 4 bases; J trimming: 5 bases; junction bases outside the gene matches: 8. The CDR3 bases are TGCGCCAGCAGCCCCCGGACAGGGGGGCGTTATGGCTACACCTTC. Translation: CASSPRTGGRYGYTF. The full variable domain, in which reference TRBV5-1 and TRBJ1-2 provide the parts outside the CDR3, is KAGVTQTPRYLIKTRGQQVTLSCSPISGHRSVSWYQQTPGQGLQFLFEYFSETQRNKGNFPGRFSGRQFSNSRSEMNVSTLELGDSALYLCASSPRTGGRYGYTFGSGTRLTVV.

CDR3 nucleotides: TGTGCCAGCAGCTTAGGACAGGTGTACAACACTGAAGCTTTCTTT. It translates to CASSLGQVYNTEAFF. The V call is TRBV7-2, the J call TRBJ1-1; a weak D match, TRBD1 (6 bases). Germline CDR1 reads SGHTA; CDR2 reads FQGNSA. V was trimmed by 1 base and J by 2 bases, leaving 11 bases between them. The CDR3 contains 15 residues.